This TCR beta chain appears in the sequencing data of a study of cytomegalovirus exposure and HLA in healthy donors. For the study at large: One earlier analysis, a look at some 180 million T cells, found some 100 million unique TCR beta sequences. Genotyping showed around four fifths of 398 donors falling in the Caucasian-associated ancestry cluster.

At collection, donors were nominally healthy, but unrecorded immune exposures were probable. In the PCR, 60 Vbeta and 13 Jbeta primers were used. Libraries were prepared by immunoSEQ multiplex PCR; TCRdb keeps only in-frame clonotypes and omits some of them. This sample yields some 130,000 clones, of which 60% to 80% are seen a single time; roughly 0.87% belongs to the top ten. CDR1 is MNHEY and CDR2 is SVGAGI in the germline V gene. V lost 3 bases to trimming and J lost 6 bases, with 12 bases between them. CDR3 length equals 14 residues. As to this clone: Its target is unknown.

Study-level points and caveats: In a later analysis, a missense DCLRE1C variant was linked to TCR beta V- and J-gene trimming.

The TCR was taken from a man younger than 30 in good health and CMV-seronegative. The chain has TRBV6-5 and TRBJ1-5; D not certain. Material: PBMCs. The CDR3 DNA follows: TGTGCCAGCAGTTATGGAGTAGCGGGTCAGCCCCAGCATTTT. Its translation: CASSYGVAGQPQHF.